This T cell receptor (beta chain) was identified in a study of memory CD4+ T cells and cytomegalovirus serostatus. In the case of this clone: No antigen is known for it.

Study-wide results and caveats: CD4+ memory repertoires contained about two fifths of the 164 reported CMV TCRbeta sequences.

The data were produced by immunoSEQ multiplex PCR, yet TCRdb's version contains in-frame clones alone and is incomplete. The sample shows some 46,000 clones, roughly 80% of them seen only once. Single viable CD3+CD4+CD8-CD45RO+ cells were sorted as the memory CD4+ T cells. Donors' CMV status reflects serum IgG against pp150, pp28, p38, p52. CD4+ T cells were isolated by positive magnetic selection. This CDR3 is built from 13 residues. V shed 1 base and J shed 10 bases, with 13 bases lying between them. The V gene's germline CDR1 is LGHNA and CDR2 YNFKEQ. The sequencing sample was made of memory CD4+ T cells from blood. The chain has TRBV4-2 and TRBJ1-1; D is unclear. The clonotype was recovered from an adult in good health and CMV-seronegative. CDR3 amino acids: CASSQGGVLGAFF. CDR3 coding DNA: TGTGCCAGCAGCCAAGGTGGGGTACTTGGAGCTTTCTTT.